Reported below is one T cell receptor (beta chain). With V trimmed by 6 bases and J by 6 bases, 8 bases remained unmatched. CDR3 size: 14 residues. CDR1 is SEHNR, CDR2 FQNEAQ, per germline (reference sequence). The entry originates in a study of blood T cell repertoires in COVID-19. The authors' processing: Reference gene primer amplification yielded estimated nucleated cell counts. Here immunoSEQ multiplex PCR was the method, and the copy in TCRdb shows in-frame clones only, minus some. That table gives V, J and clone size, and the DNA gave D and trimming. The table lists approximately 250,000 clones, under 85% of them singletons.

The receptor's source is a human donor in a cohort sampled during active COVID-19. The specimen sequenced was peripheral blood. V is TRBV7-9 and J is TRBJ2-5; 9 bases are shared with TRBD2. For the CDR3, the DNA is TGTGCCAGCAGGTTGGGACTAGCCGGACAGACCCAGTACTTC. Protein: CASRLGLAGQTQYF.